These 8 T cell receptor beta chains came from one sample sequenced in a study of patients and donors after allogeneic stem cell transplantation. TCRdb called the RT-PCR reads again in MiXCR, with one record for every CDR3 protein. This table has 410,000 or so distinct CDR3 sequences, approximately 16% appearing once. The sequencing input was blood, either unsorted or a sorted T cell fraction (not recorded which). The receptors stem from a human donor who was either an allogeneic HSCT recipient or a stem cell or donor lymphocyte infusion donor (not recorded which). It is not recorded whose cells these are; they may come from a transplant donor.

V gene TRBV19 combines with J gene TRBJ2-4; 10 nucleotides agree with TRBD1. V trimming: 7 bases; J trimming: 6 bases; junction bases outside the gene matches: 3. The CDR3 is 13 residues long. The germline gives CDR1 LNHDA, CDR2 SQIVND (reference sequence). The CDR3 DNA sequence: TGTGCCAGTATCGGGGACAGGGGAAACATTCAGTACTTC. As protein: CASIGDRGNIQYF.

This sequence joins TRBV18 and TRBJ2-7; D ambiguous. The CDR3 is 11 residues long. With 2 bases removed from V and 7 bases from J, the gap between germline ends came to 6 bases. Germline-derived CDR1 and CDR2 are KGHSH and LQKENI. The CDR3 nucleotides are TGTGCCAGCTCACCAGCGGCAGAGCAGTACTTC. It codes for CASSPAAEQYF.

The chain couples TRBV24-1 to TRBJ2-1; TRBD2 aligns across 7 bases. V shed 6 bases, J shed 5 bases, and the junction held 9 bases outside the gene matches. There are 15 residues in the CDR3. Germline assignment: CDR1 KGHDR and CDR2 SFDVKD. This CDR3 reads CATSRVAGDNNEQFF. The CDR3 DNA follows: TGTGCCACCAGTAGGGTCGCGGGGGATAACAATGAGCAGTTCTTC.

This rearrangement joins TRBV12-3 or TRBV12-4 to TRBJ1-2; no clear D gene. This CDR3 has 13 amino acids. V was trimmed by 3 bases and J by 4 bases, leaving 9 bases between them. As DNA, the CDR3 is TGTGCCAGCAGTTTTATCCCATTCTATGGCTACACCTTC. It encodes CASSFIPFYGYTF.

Only a few counts were recorded for this clonotype. This chain links TRBV5-1 with TRBJ2-2; D is tentatively TRBD1 or TRBD2 (5 bases each). CDR1 SGHRS and CDR2 YFSETQ come from the germline V gene. Trimming stripped 0 bases from V and 10 bases from J, with 10 bases between. This CDR3 is built from 13 residues. The CDR3, as DNA: TGCGCCAGCAGCTTGGGAGGGGTTATGGAGCTGTTTTTT. As protein: CASSLGGVMELFF.

This clonotype was seen a few times. The chain has TRBV12-3 or TRBV12-4 and TRBJ1-1, with D possibly being TRBD1 (6 bases). V was clipped by 11 bases and J by 4 bases, with 23 bases between them. CDR3 length: 15 amino acids. The CDR3 DNA reads TGTGCCTCAGGGTCACGGGGGGCAGTTTTCACTGAAGCTTTCTTT. Residues: CASGSRGAVFTEAFF.

V gene TRBV5-1 combines with J gene TRBJ1-4, with D possibly matching TRBD1 (6 bases). The CDR3 extends over 14 amino acids. Trimming cost V 4 bases and J 8 bases, with 15 bases left between them. The germline CDR1 and CDR2 sequences are SGHRS and YFSETQ. CDR3 coding DNA: TGCGCCAGCAGCCGGGGGCAGGGAGGCGAAAAACTGTTTTTT. As protein: CASSRGQGGEKLFF.

The sample holds many counts of this clonotype. CDR3 coding DNA: TGTGCCAGCAGTTATCAGAGAATCACTGAAGCTTTCTTT. Protein sequence: CASSYQRITEAFF. The V gene is TRBV12-3 or TRBV12-4, the J gene TRBJ1-1; D is ambiguous. The V end was cut by 4 bases, the J end by 4 bases, with 10 bases between. There are 13 residues in the CDR3.